A selection of T cell receptor beta chains follows, all from one sample in a study of blood T cell repertoires in COVID-19. The data were produced by immunoSEQ multiplex PCR, yet TCRdb's version contains in-frame clones alone and is incomplete. This sample has approximately 46,000 clones, with 65% to 90% found just once. The sample taken for sequencing was peripheral blood. The receptors shown here come from a woman aged 55 to 70 with acute or convalescent COVID-19. CDR3s include the opening cysteine and the closing phenylalanine or tryptophan. The D gene is left open where the match is weak. For some rows the clone size is stated as once, few or many, or as a class when expanded; others skip it.

clone size	V gene	D gene	J gene	CDR3 DNA	CDR3 protein
.	TRBV9	.	TRBJ2-7	TGTGCCAGCAGCGTAGACGCGGCAAGAAGTTACGAGCAGTACTTC	CASSVDAARSYEQYF
.	TRBV18	TRBD2	TRBJ2-7	TGTGCCAGCGCCCCAGGGGTGGCGGGGGGCCATACCTACGAGCAGTACTTC	CASAPGVAGGHTYEQYF
few	TRBV18	TRBD1	TRBJ1-3	TGTGCCAGCTCACCGCGCCCGACAGGGGAGTCTGGAAACACCATATATTTT	CASSPRPTGESGNTIYF
.	TRBV29-1	TRBD1	TRBJ2-7	TGCAGCGTGCACATCGGACAGGGGGAATGGAACGAGCAGTACTTC	CSVHIGQGEWNEQYF
.	TRBV7-8	.	TRBJ2-1	TGTGCCAGCAGCTTAGTGCTCGTGGAGGGAGTGCAGTTCTTC	CASSLVLVEGVQFF
.	TRBV5-1	TRBD1	TRBJ1-2	TGCGCCAGCAGCTTGGGACAGGGGGCGTACACCTTC	CASSLGQGAYTF
.	TRBV24-1	TRBD2	TRBJ2-1	TGTGCCACCAGTGATATCACCGGGACTACCAACTACAATGAGCAGTTCTTC	CATSDITGTTNYNEQFF
few	TRBV6-1	TRBD1	TRBJ1-3	TGTGCCAGCAGTGAACGGGACAGATCCCGAGGTACGACCATATATTTT	CASSERDRSRGTTIYF
.	TRBV5-1	TRBD1	TRBJ2-1	TGCGCCAGCAGCGCCGGGACAGGGGGCTGGAATGAGCAGTTCTTC	CASSAGTGGWNEQFF
.	TRBV27	TRBD2	TRBJ2-3	TGTGCCAGCTCTTTGGGGGGGGGCACAGATACGCAGTATTTT	CASSLGGGTDTQYF
.	TRBV18	.	TRBJ2-7	TGTGCCAGCTCACCACTCCCAGGGGGAGGAATTTCCTACGAGCAGTACTTC	CASSPLPGGGISYEQYF
.	TRBV19	.	TRBJ1-6	TGTGCCAGTAGCACAGATTTTAATTCACCCCTCCACTTT	CASSTDFNSPLHF
.	TRBV6-1	.	TRBJ2-3	TGTGCCAGCAGTGAATGGACGGGATCTAGCACAGATACGCAGTATTTT	CASSEWTGSSTDTQYF
.	TRBV5-1	.	TRBJ2-7	TGCGCCAGCAGCTTGGTTGCAGGAAGCTACGAGCAGTACTTC	CASSLVAGSYEQYF
few	TRBV18	.	TRBJ2-7	TGTGCCAGCTCACCGGAGTCTTTACCCTACGAGCAGTACTTC	CASSPESLPYEQYF
.	TRBV18	.	TRBJ1-1	TGTGCCAGCTCGCGCTCAGGGGTAGGGGACACTGAAGCTTTCTTT	CASSRSGVGDTEAFF
once	TRBV9	.	TRBJ2-1	TGTGCCAGCAGCGTAGCAGGAGGGAGGTCCCACAATGAGCAGTTCTTC	CASSVAGGRSHNEQFF
.	TRBV24-1	TRBD1	TRBJ2-6	TGTGCCACCAGTGATGGGACAGGGGTTTCTGGGGCCAACGTCCTGACTTTC	CATSDGTGVSGANVLTF
.	TRBV19	TRBD1	TRBJ1-5	TGTGCCAGTAGTATAGAAGGGGGCAGTGGTCAGCCCCAGCATTTT	CASSIEGGSGQPQHF
.	TRBV18	TRBD1	TRBJ1-2	TGTGCCAGCTCACCACAGGAGGGAACAGGGGACGGCTACACCTTC	CASSPQEGTGDGYTF
.	TRBV28	.	TRBJ1-4	TGTGCCAGCAGTTCCCAGGGGAGTGGGTATAATGAAAAACTGTTTTTT	CASSSQGSGYNEKLFF
.	TRBV5-1	.	TRBJ2-7	TGCGCCAGCAGCATTGCCCCCCAGGGGCAAGGGAACTTC	CASSIAPQGQGNF
.	TRBV5-6	TRBD1	TRBJ1-5	TGTGCCAGCAGCCAAGGACAGGGGCACGGCAATCAGCCCCAGCATTTT	CASSQGQGHGNQPQHF
.	TRBV12-3/TRBV12-4	.	TRBJ2-5	TGTGCCAGCAGTTTATCGGGACAAGAGACCCAGTACTTC	CASSLSGQETQYF
.	TRBV19	TRBD2	TRBJ2-7	TGTGCCAGTATGGCGGGGGTTGGTGACGAGCAGTACTTC	CASMAGVGDEQYF
.	TRBV4-1	TRBD2	TRBJ2-2	TGCGCCAGCAGCCAAGCCTCGGGACTAGCGAACACCGGGGAGCTGTTTTTT	CASSQASGLANTGELFF
few	TRBV7-9	TRBD1	TRBJ1-2	TGTGCCAGCGGCCAACAAACCCGGGACAGACATAGGAATGGCTACACCTTC	CASGQQTRDRHRNGYTF
.	TRBV7-2	.	TRBJ2-1	TGTGCCAGCAGCTTAGACTTCAACTCCTACAATGAGCAGTTCTTC	CASSLDFNSYNEQFF
.	TRBV30	TRBD2	TRBJ2-3	TGTGCCTGGAGTGGCGGCGGGGGGCCAGGAGATACGCAGTATTTT	CAWSGGGGPGDTQYF
.	TRBV10-1	TRBD2	TRBJ2-1	TGCGCCAGCATTATTGGTTGCGGTGGGACTAGCGGGAGGGTTGAGGGGGAGCAGTTCTTC	CASIIGCGGTSGRVEGEQFF
.	TRBV6-5	TRBD1	TRBJ2-7	TGTGCCAGCAGGAAAGGCAGCAACAGGGGCGAGCAGTACTTC	CASRKGSNRGEQYF
.	TRBV4-1	.	TRBJ1-4	TGCGCCAGCAGCCAAGAGTACGTAAGGGGATTTAATGAAAAACTGTTTTTT	CASSQEYVRGFNEKLFF